This T cell receptor (beta chain) was identified during a study of beta chain features in type 1 diabetes. The study's findings and limits: The similarity of naive, central memory and Treg TCRB repertoires appeared greater among patients than among healthy donors. TCRB CDR3 length was moderately but significantly reduced in all four CD4+ subsets of Type 1 diabetes patients.

J lost 5 bases, V lost 6 bases, and 6 bases had no gene match. CDR3 length equals 14 residues. CDR1 and CDR2 from the germline V gene are SGDLS and YYNGEE. This clone turned up a few times. The antigen remains unidentified. One heparinised draw, averaging roughly 0.12 L, was taken per donor. Isolated RNA was reverse transcribed in full, so expressed TCRB transcripts were sequenced. Average reads for naive, central memory and regulatory T cell samples were several million. Libraries were prepared by immunoSEQ multiplex PCR; TCRdb keeps only in-frame clonotypes and omits some of them. Among a few hundred thousand clones listed, approximately 16% were seen once.

The chain employs TRBV9 and TRBJ2-2, with 8 bases that match TRBD2. This TCR derives from a man aged 25-45 years with type 1 diabetes. What was sequenced was naive CD4+ T cells from blood. Written as DNA, the CDR3 is TGTGCCAGCACCCCAGCGGGAGTTACCGGGGAGCTGTTTTTT. This codes for CASTPAGVTGELFF.